The 19 T cell receptor beta chains reported below all come from one sample, sequenced in a study of regulatory T cells in long-lasting Graves disease. TCR beta libraries were built with iRepertoire HTBI primers and Arm-PCR of CDR3 regions. Each CDR3 protein is one row after TCRdb ran MiXCR on the multiplex PCR reads. Among a few hundred thousand distinct CDR3 sequences listed, around 24% were seen once. Time point defined: persistent/refractory GD, antithyroid drugs over 5 years with positive TRAb. TCR sequences were obtained from RNA taken from PBMCs. The sample was peripheral blood mononuclear cells (PBMCs), taken when the disease was refractory, from a patient treated with antithyroid drugs. These receptors were taken from a female donor with Graves disease.

The table lists this clonotype with a few counts. This chain connects TRBV9 to TRBJ2-7, with 10 bases aligning to TRBD2. Germline assignment: CDR1 SGDLS and CDR2 YYNGEE. The CDR3 extends over 16 amino acids. V lost 3 bases, J lost 3 bases, and 9 bases stayed unmatched. The CDR3 coding sequence is TGTGCCAGCAGCGCCGGGGGCCTAGCGGGGGTCTACGAGCAGTACTTC. This translates into CASSAGGLAGVYEQYF.

V and J are TRBV24-1 and TRBJ2-1, with a possible D match to TRBD2 (5 bases). V was trimmed by 5 bases and J by 1 base, leaving 11 bases between them. Germline lookup yields CDR1 KGHDR and CDR2 SFDVKD. This CDR3 has 15 amino acids. CDR3 sequence reads: CATSGGLESYNEQFF. Here the CDR3 DNA reads TGTGCCACCAGTGGCGGACTCGAGTCCTACAATGAGCAGTTCTTC.

The V and J genes are TRBV7-9 and TRBJ1-4; TRBD1 might be the D (6 bases). Trimming stripped 5 bases from V and 7 bases from J, with 14 bases between. Germline lookup yields CDR1 SEHNR and CDR2 FQNEAQ (reference sequence). The CDR3 length is 14 residues. Written as DNA, the CDR3 is TGTGCCAGCAGCGGTACAGGGACGCTTGAAAAACTGTTTTTT. As protein: CASSGTGTLEKLFF.

In its sample, this clonotype was seen a few times. The J gene is TRBJ2-2, the V gene TRBV29-1, with a tentative D call TRBD1 (6 bases). The germline V gene has CDR1 SQVTM and CDR2 ANQGSEA. The CDR3 contains 13 residues. V was pared by 7 bases and J by 4 bases, with 13 bases between. The CDR3 DNA reads TGCAGCGCTTTGGACAGCCTCACCGGGGAGCTGTTTTTT. Its protein product is CSALDSLTGELFF.

The table lists this clonotype with many counts. The chain carries TRBV20-1 and TRBJ1-1; D is perhaps TRBD1 (5 bases). Trimming cost V 1 base and J 6 bases, with 12 bases left between them. Germline loops: CDR1 DFQATT, CDR2 SNEGSKA (reference sequence). The CDR3 is 13 amino acids. Written as DNA, the CDR3 is TGCAGTGCTAGAGGGGACGCATACGCTGAAGCTTTCTTT. This codes for CSARGDAYAEAFF.

This rearrangement joins TRBV19 to TRBJ2-5, with 10 nucleotides matching TRBD2. CDR1 LNHDA and CDR2 SQIVND come from the germline V gene (reference sequence). Trimming removed 6 bases from V and 2 bases from J; junction bases left unmatched: 3. The CDR3 sequence is 14 residues long. CDR3 region: CASRTSGPQETQYF. Here the CDR3 DNA reads TGTGCCAGTAGGACTAGCGGGCCGCAAGAGACCCAGTACTTC.

This clonotype showed up many times. The chain links TRBV28 to TRBJ1-6, with TRBD1 as a possible D gene (6 bases). Looked up from germline, CDR1 is MDHEN and CDR2 is SYDVKM. Deletions cut 6 bases from V and 7 bases from J, with 16 bases between. The CDR3 spans 15 residues. Written as DNA, the CDR3 is TGTGCCAGCAGGTCAGGGGAACGGAGGAATTCACCCCTCCACTTT. As protein: CASRSGERRNSPLHF.

The chain has TRBV7-6 and TRBJ1-1, with D possibly TRBD1 on 5 matching bases. V lost 1 base, J lost 1 base, and 13 bases lay in between. The CDR3 is 16 residues long. Germline V lookup: CDR1 SGHVS, CDR2 FNYEAQ. The CDR3 nucleotides read TGTGCCAGCAGCTTAGGTTGGCGGGGCGAGAACACTGAAGCTTTCTTT. It specifies CASSLGWRGENTEAFF.

The sample holds a few counts of this clonotype. A much larger clone lies one base from this, so it may be a read error. The chain joins TRBV2 to TRBJ2-7; TRBD2 might be the D (6 bases). The V end lost 3 bases, the J end lost 4 bases, and 16 bases lay between the germline ends. From germline, CDR1 is SNHLY and CDR2 FYNNEI. This CDR3 comprises 15 residues. This CDR3 reads CASSDSGDGSYEQYF. CDR3 coding DNA: TGTGCCAGCAGTGATTCGGGGGACGGGAGTTACGAGCAGTACTTC.

This clonotype occurred many times. The chain links TRBV29-1 to TRBJ2-5; D not resolved. V gave up 2 bases and J gave up 7 bases, with 8 bases separating them. There are 11 residues in the CDR3. Germline CDR1 and CDR2: SQVTM and ANQGSEA. The CDR3, as DNA: TGCAGCGTTGAAATAGAGGTGACCCAGTACTTC. Translating gives CSVEIEVTQYF.

This clonotype was counted a few times. The chain couples TRBV6-1 to TRBJ2-7; possible D gene TRBD2, 5 bases. Germline lookup yields CDR1 MNHNS and CDR2 SASEGT. CDR3 size: 14 residues. V was cut by 7 bases and J by 6 bases, with 19 bases left in between. In DNA form, the CDR3 reads TGTGCCAGCACATCGCTCTTGGGTGAGGGCGAGCAGTACTTC. Its translation: CASTSLLGEGEQYF.

There are a few counts of this clonotype. The chain joins TRBV20-1 to TRBJ2-7, with D perhaps assigned TRBD1 or TRBD2 (6 bases each). This CDR3 is built from 13 residues. V lost 3 bases, J lost 0 bases, and 9 bases lay in between. CDR1 and CDR2 from the germline V gene are DFQATT and SNEGSKA (reference sequence). The CDR3 loop is CSASRGHSYEQYF. The CDR3 DNA follows: TGCAGTGCTAGTCGGGGGCACTCCTACGAGCAGTACTTC.

This clonotype was seen ten or more times. The gene calls are TRBV6-1 and TRBJ2-5, with 11 bases fitting TRBD2. Trimming at V came to 8 bases and at J to 0 bases, leaving 2 bases not matched to a gene. The CDR3 spans 14 residues. Germline loops: CDR1 MNHNS, CDR2 SASEGT. CDR3 sequence reads: CASQGLADQETQYF. The CDR3 bases are TGTGCCAGCCAGGGACTAGCGGACCAAGAGACCCAGTACTTC.

The chain employs TRBV6-1 and TRBJ1-2; 8 bases are shared with TRBD1. J was trimmed by 0 bases and V by 6 bases; bases with no gene match: 12. The CDR3 extends over 17 amino acids. The V gene's germline CDR1 is MNHNS and CDR2 SASEGT. The CDR3 sequence: CASRPRTGTTANYGYTF. The CDR3 nucleotides read TGTGCCAGCAGACCTCGGACAGGGACTACAGCTAACTATGGCTACACCTTC.

The genes are TRBV12-3 or TRBV12-4 and TRBJ1-1; TRBD1 agrees at 10 bases. V was clipped by 1 base and J by 11 bases; unmatched bases: 4. The CDR3 sequence is 13 residues long. CDR3 region: CASSLGQGAGAFF. The CDR3 DNA follows: TGTGCCAGCAGTTTAGGACAGGGGGCTGGGGCTTTCTTT.

This chain joins TRBV20-1 and TRBJ2-7; D might be TRBD1 (6 bases). V gave up 0 bases and J gave up 4 bases, with 10 bases separating them. The CDR3 spans 13 residues. Looked up from germline, CDR1 is DFQATT and CDR2 is SNEGSKA (reference sequence). The CDR3 nucleotides are TGCAGTGCTAGAGAGCAGGGGCTATACGAGCAGTACTTC. This gives the protein CSAREQGLYEQYF.

The chain uses TRBV29-1 and TRBJ2-7; TRBD1 matches at 8 bases. J gave up 4 bases and V 5 bases, and 7 bases lay outside the gene matches. Germline CDR1 and CDR2: SQVTM and ANQGSEA. The CDR3 sequence is 13 residues long. The CDR3 sequence: CSVRTGSSYEQYF. DNA for the CDR3: TGCAGCGTTAGGACAGGGTCTTCATACGAGCAGTACTTC.

This clonotype has only a few counts. The V and J genes are TRBV30 and TRBJ2-3; D is undetermined. The CDR3 sequence is 14 residues long. V was shortened by 1 base and J by 1 base, with 9 bases between the two germline ends. Germline V gene data show CDR1 as GTSNPN and CDR2 as SVGIG (reference sequence). CDR3 residues: CAWSARGGTDTQYF. The CDR3, as DNA: TGTGCCTGGAGTGCCCGTGGGGGCACAGATACGCAGTATTTT.

The chain links TRBV5-1 to TRBJ1-1; D is uncertain. Germline values: CDR1 SGHRS, CDR2 YFSETQ. The CDR3 contains 11 residues. Trimming took 9 bases from V and 1 from J, leaving 7 bases between them. The CDR3 spells CAIPQNTEAFF. The CDR3, as DNA: TGCGCCATCCCACAGAACACTGAAGCTTTCTTT.